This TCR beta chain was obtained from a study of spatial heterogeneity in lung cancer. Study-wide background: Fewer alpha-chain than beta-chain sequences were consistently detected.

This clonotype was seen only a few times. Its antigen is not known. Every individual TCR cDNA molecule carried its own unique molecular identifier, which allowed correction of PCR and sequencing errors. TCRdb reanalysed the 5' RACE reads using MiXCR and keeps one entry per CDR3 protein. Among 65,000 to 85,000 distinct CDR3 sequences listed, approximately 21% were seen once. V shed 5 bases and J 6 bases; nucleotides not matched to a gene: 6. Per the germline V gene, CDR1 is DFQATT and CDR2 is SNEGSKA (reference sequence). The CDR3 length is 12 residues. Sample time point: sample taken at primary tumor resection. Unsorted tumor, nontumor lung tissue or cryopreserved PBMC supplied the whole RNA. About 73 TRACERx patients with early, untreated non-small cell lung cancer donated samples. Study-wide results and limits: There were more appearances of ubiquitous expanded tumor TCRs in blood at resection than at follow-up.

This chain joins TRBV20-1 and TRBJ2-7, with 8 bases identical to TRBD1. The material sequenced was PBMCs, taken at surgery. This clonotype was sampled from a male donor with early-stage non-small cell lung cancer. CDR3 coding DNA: TGCAGTGCTCCGGACAGGGTAGGCGAGCAGTACTTC. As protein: CSAPDRVGEQYF.